These T cell receptor beta chains were read from a single sample in a study of response to subunit inactivated influenza vaccine. TCRdb processed the RT-PCR reads anew with MiXCR; each CDR3 protein has one entry. The table includes fewer than 800,000 distinct CDR3 sequences, less than 20% detected once. The specimen comprised PBMCs from blood, sampled 12 days after vaccination. These receptors were collected from a man aged 50 or older who received an inactivated influenza vaccine. Both conserved end residues are part of each CDR3. The D gene is left open where the match is weak. Clone size is not always given. Where it is, it says once, few, many or a class for expanded clones.

NA	TRBV7-3	TRBJ2-7	NA	TGTGCCAGCAGCTCCCTCGGCGGGACCTCCTACGAGCAGTACTTC	CASSSLGGTSYEQYF
NA	TRBV7-9	TRBJ2-7	NA	TGTGCCAGCAGCTTTCAGTTCGAGCAGTACTTC	CASSFQFEQYF
TRBD2	TRBV5-1	TRBJ2-1	few	TGCGCCAGCAGCACTAGCGGGGGGACGTACAATGAGCAGTTCTTC	CASSTSGGTYNEQFF
TRBD1	TRBV29-1	TRBJ2-5	few	TGCAGCGTCGATCTGGACAGGGGGCCAGAGACCCAGTACTTC	CSVDLDRGPETQYF
NA	TRBV7-9	TRBJ2-7	NA	TGTGCCAGCAGCTTAGGAATAGCCTTCTCCTACGAGCAGTACTTC	CASSLGIAFSYEQYF
NA	TRBV20-1	TRBJ2-7	once	TGCAGTGCTAGAGAGGGAACCTACGAGCAGTACTTC	CSAREGTYEQYF
TRBD2	TRBV27	TRBJ2-2	few	TGTGCCAGCAGTTGGACTAGCGGGGGTGGCGGGGAGCTGTTTTTT	CASSWTSGGGGELFF
TRBD1	TRBV18	TRBJ2-4	few	TGTGCCAGCTCACCACAAGGGACAGGTCAAAACATTCAGTACTTC	CASSPQGTGQNIQYF
NA	TRBV6-1	TRBJ1-6	NA	TGTGCCAGCAGCCCCGAGTACTCCTATAATTCACCCCTCCACTTT	CASSPEYSYNSPLHF
NA	TRBV7-2	TRBJ2-1	few	TGTGCCAGCAGCTTTTCTCGGCCGTACAATGAGCAGTTCTTC	CASSFSRPYNEQFF
NA	TRBV24-1	TRBJ1-5	few	TGTGCCACCAGTGATTTAGCTAGCAATCAGCCCCAGCATTTT	CATSDLASNQPQHF
NA	TRBV3-1	TRBJ2-3	NA	TGTGCCAGCAGCCAAGTTTGGGGGCGTCCCACGAATACGCAGTATTTT	CASSQVWGRPTNTQYF
NA	TRBV5-4	TRBJ2-1	NA	TGTGCCAGCATGGGGGATGGAGGGAGATCTAGTGAGCAGTTCTTC	CASMGDGGRSSEQFF
TRBD2	TRBV7-2	TRBJ2-3	many	TGTGCCAGCAGCTTTAACGGGGGGGCCATAGATACGCAGTATTTT	CASSFNGGAIDTQYF
NA	TRBV7-2	TRBJ2-3	NA	TGTGCCAGCAGCTTAGGGATGTGGGCAGCAGATACGCAGTATTTT	CASSLGMWAADTQYF
NA	TRBV6-1	TRBJ1-2	few	TGTGCCAGCAGTGAGCAGGTTGGAGGCTACACCTTC	CASSEQVGGYTF
NA	TRBV2	TRBJ1-5	NA	TGTGCCAGCAGTGAGAACAGTAACAATCAGCCCCAGCATTTT	CASSENSNNQPQHF
NA	TRBV7-2	TRBJ1-3	few	TGTGCCAGCAGCCCACGGAACTCTGGAAACACCATATATTTT	CASSPRNSGNTIYF
NA	TRBV28	TRBJ2-7	few	TGTGCCAGCGCGACGGGGCCACTCTACGAGCAGTACTTC	CASATGPLYEQYF
NA	TRBV12-3/TRBV12-4	TRBJ1-1	few	TGTGCCAGCAGTTTCGGGATTAACACTGAAGCTTTCTTT	CASSFGINTEAFF
TRBD2	TRBV6-2/TRBV6-3	TRBJ2-5	NA	TGTGCCAGCAGCTACGGACTAGCGGGAGCCATAGAGACCCAGTACTTC	CASSYGLAGAIETQYF
NA	TRBV12-3/TRBV12-4	TRBJ2-7	few	TGTGCCAGCAGTTTAGTTAGTGGCATAAGCTCCTACGAGCAGTACTTC	CASSLVSGISSYEQYF
TRBD2	TRBV29-1	TRBJ2-3	many	TGCAGCGGTCAGACCGGGACTAGCATCGCAGATACGCAGTATTTT	CSGQTGTSIADTQYF
NA	TRBV28	TRBJ1-4	NA	TGTGCCAGCAGTTTGCTGGCGGAGGAAAAACTGTTTTTT	CASSLLAEEKLFF
NA	TRBV12-3/TRBV12-4	TRBJ1-5	many	TGTGCCAGCAGCGGGGGCAATCAGCCCCAGCATTTT	CASSGGNQPQHF
NA	TRBV7-9	TRBJ1-1	few	TGTGCCAGCACCTATCAAGGGGCTGAAGCTTTCTTT	CASTYQGAEAFF
TRBD1	TRBV7-6	TRBJ2-7	NA	TGTGCCAGCACCTCAGAACCGGACAGGGCCGAGCAGTACTTC	CASTSEPDRAEQYF
NA	TRBV20-1	TRBJ2-7	few	TGCAGTGTTCAGATGGGCGGGACATACGAGCAGTACTTC	CSVQMGGTYEQYF
NA	TRBV19	TRBJ2-6	NA	TGTGCCAGTAGTATACGGAGCTCTGGGGCCAACGTCCTGACTTTC	CASSIRSSGANVLTF